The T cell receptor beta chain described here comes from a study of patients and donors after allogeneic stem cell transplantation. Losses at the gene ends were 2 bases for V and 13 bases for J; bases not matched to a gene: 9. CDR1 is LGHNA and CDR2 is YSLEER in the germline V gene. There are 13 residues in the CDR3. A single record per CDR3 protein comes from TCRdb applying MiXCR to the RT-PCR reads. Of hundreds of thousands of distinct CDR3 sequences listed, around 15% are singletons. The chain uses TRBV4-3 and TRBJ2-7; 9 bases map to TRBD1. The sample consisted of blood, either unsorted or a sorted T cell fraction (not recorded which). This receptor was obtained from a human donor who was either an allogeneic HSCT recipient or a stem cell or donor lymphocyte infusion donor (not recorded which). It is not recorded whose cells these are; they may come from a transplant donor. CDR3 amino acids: CASSQLPGQGFYF. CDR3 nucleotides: TGCGCCAGCAGCCAACTCCCGGGACAGGGTTTTTACTTC.